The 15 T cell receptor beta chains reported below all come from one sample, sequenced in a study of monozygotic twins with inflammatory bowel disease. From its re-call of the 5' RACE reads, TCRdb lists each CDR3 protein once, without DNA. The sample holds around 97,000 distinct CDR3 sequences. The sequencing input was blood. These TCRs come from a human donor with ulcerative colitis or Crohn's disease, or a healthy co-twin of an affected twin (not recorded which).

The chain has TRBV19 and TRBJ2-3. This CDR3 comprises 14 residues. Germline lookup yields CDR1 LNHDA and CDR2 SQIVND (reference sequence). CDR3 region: CASSIRQFADTQYF.

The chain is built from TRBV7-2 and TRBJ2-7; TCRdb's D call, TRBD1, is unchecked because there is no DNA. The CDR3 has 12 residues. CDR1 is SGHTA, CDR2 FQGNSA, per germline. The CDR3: CASSQDSYEQYF.

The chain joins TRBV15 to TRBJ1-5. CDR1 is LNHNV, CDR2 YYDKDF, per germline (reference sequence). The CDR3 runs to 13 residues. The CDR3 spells CATSRAGFQPQHF.

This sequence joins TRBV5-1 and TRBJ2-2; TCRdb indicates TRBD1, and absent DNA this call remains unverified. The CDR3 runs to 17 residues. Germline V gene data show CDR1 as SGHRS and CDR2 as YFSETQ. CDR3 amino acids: CASTDRGLPTNTGELFF.

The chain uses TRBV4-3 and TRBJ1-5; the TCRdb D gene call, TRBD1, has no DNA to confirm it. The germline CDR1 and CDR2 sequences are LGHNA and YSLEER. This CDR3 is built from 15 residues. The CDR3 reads CASSQDTGGNQPQHF.

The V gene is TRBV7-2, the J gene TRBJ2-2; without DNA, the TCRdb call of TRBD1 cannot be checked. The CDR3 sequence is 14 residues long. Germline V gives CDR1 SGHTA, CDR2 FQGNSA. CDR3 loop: CASSPSRGTGELFF.

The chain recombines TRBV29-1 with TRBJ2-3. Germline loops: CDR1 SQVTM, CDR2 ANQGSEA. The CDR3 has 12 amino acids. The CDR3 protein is CSVTPTVNTQYF.

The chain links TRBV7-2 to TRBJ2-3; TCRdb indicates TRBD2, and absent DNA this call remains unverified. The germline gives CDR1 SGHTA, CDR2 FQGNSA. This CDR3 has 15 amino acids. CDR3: CASSGTSGRTDTQYF.

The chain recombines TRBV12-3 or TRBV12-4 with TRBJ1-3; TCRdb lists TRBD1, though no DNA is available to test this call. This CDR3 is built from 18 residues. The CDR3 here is CASSLFGTATSPSDTIYF.

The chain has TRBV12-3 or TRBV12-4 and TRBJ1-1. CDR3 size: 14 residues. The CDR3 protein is CASRGLQGGTEAFF.

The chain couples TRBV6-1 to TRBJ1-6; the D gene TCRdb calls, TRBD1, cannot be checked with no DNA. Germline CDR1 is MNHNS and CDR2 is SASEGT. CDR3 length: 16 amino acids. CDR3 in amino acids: CASRNAGVSLNSPLHF.

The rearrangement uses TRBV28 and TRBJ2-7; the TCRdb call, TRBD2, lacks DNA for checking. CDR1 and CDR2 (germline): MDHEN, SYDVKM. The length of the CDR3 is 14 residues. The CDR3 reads CASSLWGPTYEQYF. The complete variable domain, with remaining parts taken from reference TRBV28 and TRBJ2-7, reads DVKVTQSSRYLVKRTGEKVFLECVQDMDHENMFWYRQDPGLGLRLIYFSYDVKMKEKGDIPEGYSVSREKKERFSLILESASTNQTSMYLCASSLWGPTYEQYFGPGTRLTVT.

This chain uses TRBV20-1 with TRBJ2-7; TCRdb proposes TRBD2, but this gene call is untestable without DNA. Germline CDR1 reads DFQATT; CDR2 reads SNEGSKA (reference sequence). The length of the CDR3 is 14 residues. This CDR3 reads CSALGTSFGCEQYF.

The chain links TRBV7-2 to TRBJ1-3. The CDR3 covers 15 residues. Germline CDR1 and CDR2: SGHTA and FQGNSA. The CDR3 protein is CASSLSRDSGNTIYF.

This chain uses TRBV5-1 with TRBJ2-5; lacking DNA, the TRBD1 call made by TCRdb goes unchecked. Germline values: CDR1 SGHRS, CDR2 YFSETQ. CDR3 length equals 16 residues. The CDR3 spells CASSLSPRGSQETQYF.